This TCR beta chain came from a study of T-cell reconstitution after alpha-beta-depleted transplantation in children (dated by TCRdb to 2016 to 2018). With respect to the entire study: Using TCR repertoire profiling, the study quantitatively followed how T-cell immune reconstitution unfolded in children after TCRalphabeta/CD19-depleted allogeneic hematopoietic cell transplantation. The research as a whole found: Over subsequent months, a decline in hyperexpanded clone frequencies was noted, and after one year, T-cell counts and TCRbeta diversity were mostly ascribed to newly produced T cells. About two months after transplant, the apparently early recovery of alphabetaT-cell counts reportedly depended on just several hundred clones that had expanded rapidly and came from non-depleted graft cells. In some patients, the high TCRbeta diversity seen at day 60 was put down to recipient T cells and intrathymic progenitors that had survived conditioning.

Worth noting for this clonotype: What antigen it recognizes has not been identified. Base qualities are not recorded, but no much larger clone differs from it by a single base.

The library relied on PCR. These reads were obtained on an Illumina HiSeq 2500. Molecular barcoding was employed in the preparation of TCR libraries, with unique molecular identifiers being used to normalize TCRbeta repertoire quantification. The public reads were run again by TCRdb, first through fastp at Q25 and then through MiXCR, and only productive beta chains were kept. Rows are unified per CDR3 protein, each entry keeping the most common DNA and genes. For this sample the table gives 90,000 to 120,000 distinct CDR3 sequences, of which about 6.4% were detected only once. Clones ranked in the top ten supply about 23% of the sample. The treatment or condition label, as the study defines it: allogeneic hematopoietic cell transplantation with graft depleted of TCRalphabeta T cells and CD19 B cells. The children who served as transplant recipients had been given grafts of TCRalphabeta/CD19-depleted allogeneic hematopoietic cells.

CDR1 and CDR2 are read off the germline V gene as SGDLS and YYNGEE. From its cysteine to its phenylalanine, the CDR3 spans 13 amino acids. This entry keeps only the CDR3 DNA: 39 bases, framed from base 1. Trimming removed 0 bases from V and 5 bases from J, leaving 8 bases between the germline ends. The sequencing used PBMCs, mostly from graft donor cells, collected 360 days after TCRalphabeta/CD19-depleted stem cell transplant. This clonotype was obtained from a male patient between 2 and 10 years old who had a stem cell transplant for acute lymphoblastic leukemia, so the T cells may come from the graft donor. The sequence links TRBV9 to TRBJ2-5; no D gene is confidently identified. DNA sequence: TGTGCCAGCAGCGTAGGGATGAGGGAGACCCAGTACTTC. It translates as CASSVGMRETQYF.